This T cell receptor (beta chain) was recovered during a study of T cells in Graves' hyperthyroidism and ophthalmopathy. A few counts support this clonotype. A patient was excluded if there was uncontrolled infection, other autoimmune disease, pregnancy or lactation. TCR beta CDR3 regions were amplified from RNA transcripts. HTBI primers were the set used in a first-round RT-PCR of the TCR CDR3. TCRdb reprocessed the multiplex PCR reads with MiXCR, giving one entry per CDR3 protein. The profile shows some 490,000 distinct CDR3 sequences, under 25% of them singletons. V dropped 5 bases and J dropped 6; count of bases not matched to a gene: 11. Germline-derived CDR1 and CDR2 are DFQATT and SNEGSKA (reference sequence). The CDR3 has 16 amino acids.

This receptor was obtained from a woman in her sixties or seventies with Graves' ophthalmopathy. This chain connects TRBV20-1 to TRBJ2-2; TRBD2 matches at 11 bases. The specimen sequenced was blood. The CDR3 loop reads CSAGSLAGGVAGELFF. In DNA form, the CDR3 reads TGCAGTGCTGGTTCTCTAGCGGGAGGCGTGGCCGGGGAGCTGTTTTTT.